The 28 T cell receptor beta chains below were found in one sample sequenced in a study of T cell repertoires in cytomegalovirus infection (dated by TCRdb to about 2019). In the paper's terms, the treatment or condition label means: in vitro stimulation with specific CMV peptide epitopes to enrich CMV-specific T cells. TCRdb lists the instrument as Illumina HiSeq 1500. TCRdb reanalyzed the raw reads on its own, using fastp at Q25 for trimming and MiXCR for clone calling, and kept in-frame beta chains. Rows merge per CDR3 protein into single entries with the most common DNA and genes. The sample table lists more than 95,000 distinct CDR3 sequences, 32% of them with a count of one. Clones ranked in the top ten supply 58% of the sample. These receptors have no identified antigens. Source: CD8+ T cells from cultured PBMCs, taken from culture after CMV antigen stimulation. The source of these receptors is a human donor in good health (CMV status not recorded). Some clones in this sample may be carry-over from other donors' samples.

The chain recombines TRBV7-9 with TRBJ1-2; 10 bases are a match to TRBD1. CDR1 and CDR2 from the germline V gene are SEHNR and FQNEAQ (reference sequence). The CDR3 is made up of 11 amino acids. The junction had 2 bases not matched to a gene; V was cut back by 4 bases and J by 12 bases. CDR3 DNA sequence: TGTGCCAGCAGCTCGGGGACAGGGGACACCTTC. Its protein is CASSSGTGDTF.

CDR3 sequence: CATSRVRAGGQDTQYF. CDR3 nucleotides: TGTGCCACCAGCAGAGTGCGGGCGGGGGGTCAAGATACGCAGTATTTT. The rearrangement uses TRBV15 and TRBJ2-3; 8 positions match TRBD2. The V gene's germline CDR1 is LNHNV and CDR2 YYDKDF (reference sequence). This CDR3 comprises 16 residues. Germline trimming cut 1 base from V and 5 bases from J; bases unmatched to any gene: 8.

The V call is TRBV4-1, the J call TRBJ1-1; the D is unclear. Germline lookup yields CDR1 MGHRA and CDR2 YSYEKL. The ends were cut back, 4 bases at V and 0 bases at J, with 18 bases in the middle. There are 17 residues in the CDR3. In DNA form, the CDR3 reads TGCGCCAGCAGCCCTCCTTCCCGGGAGTCAATGAACACTGAAGCTTTCTTT. Translating gives CASSPPSRESMNTEAFF.

This clonotype was recorded many times. The genes are TRBV6-2 or TRBV6-3 and TRBJ1-2; D might be TRBD1 (5 bases). CDR1 MNHEY and CDR2 SVGEGT come from the germline V gene. V lost 0 bases and J 2 bases, leaving 10 bases between the germline ends. CDR3 length: 15 residues. The CDR3 DNA reads TGTGCCAGCAGTTACTCGAGAGGGGTCAACTATGGCTACACCTTC. Translating gives CASSYSRGVNYGYTF.

This chain connects TRBV27 to TRBJ1-2; tentatively, D is TRBD1 (5 bases). In germline, CDR1 is MNHEY, CDR2 SMNVEV (reference sequence). V lost 4 bases and J lost 0, with 12 bases in between. The CDR3 has 15 amino acids. CDR3 protein: CASSYGDPANYGYTF. As DNA, the CDR3 is TGTGCCAGCAGTTACGGGGACCCGGCTAACTATGGCTACACCTTC.

This clonotype was recorded a few times. The chain joins TRBV4-1 to TRBJ2-3, with no clear D. The V gene's germline CDR1 is MGHRA and CDR2 YSYEKL. Trimming removed 3 bases at V and 6 bases at J, with 13 bases between. CDR3 length equals 14 residues. The DNA for the CDR3 is TGCGCCAGCAGCCAGATACTACCCCGGGATACGCAGTATTTT. Its protein product is CASSQILPRDTQYF.

The V gene is TRBV15, the J gene TRBJ2-3; D is ambiguous. This CDR3 has 15 residues. Trimming took 0 bases from V and 6 from J, leaving 13 bases between them. Germline CDR1 is LNHNV and CDR2 is YYDKDF (reference sequence). CDR3 sequence: CATSRDREPADTQYF. CDR3 DNA sequence: TGTGCCACCAGCAGAGATAGAGAGCCGGCGGATACGCAGTATTTT.

This chain connects TRBV6-6 to TRBJ1-4, with D maybe TRBD1 (6 bases). Trimming stripped 7 bases from V and 7 bases from J, with 10 bases between. The CDR3 is made up of 12 amino acids. CDR1 and CDR2 from the germline V gene are MNHNY and SVGAGI (reference sequence). The CDR3 DNA reads TGTGCCAGCAACTGGGGGCGTGAAAAACTGTTTTTT. It translates to CASNWGREKLFF.

The V gene is TRBV4-3, the J gene TRBJ1-1; TRBD1 agrees at 9 bases. With V trimmed by 0 bases and J by 3 bases, 5 bases remained unmatched. The CDR3 contains 16 residues. Germline CDR1 LGHNA, CDR2 YSLEER. The chain's CDR3 is CASSQDGDRGDTEAFF. The CDR3 nucleotides are TGCGCCAGCAGCCAAGATGGCGACAGGGGGGACACTGAAGCTTTCTTT.

The gene calls are TRBV7-6 and TRBJ2-5, with a tentative D call TRBD2 (5 bases). The CDR3 totals 17 residues. Germline V gene lookup returns CDR1 SGHVS and CDR2 FNYEAQ. Between the trimmed V and J ends, which lost 0 bases and 1 base, there was a span of 15 bases. CDR3 in amino acids: CASSLAPSSYSQETQYF. In DNA, the CDR3 is TGTGCCAGCAGCTTAGCGCCGTCTAGCTATAGCCAAGAGACCCAGTACTTC.

The chain combines TRBV7-9 with TRBJ2-7; tentatively, D is TRBD1 (5 bases). The germline V and J ends were trimmed by 3 bases and 1 base, with 7 bases remaining between them. This CDR3 is 13 amino acids long. The germline gives CDR1 SEHNR, CDR2 FQNEAQ (reference sequence). Here the CDR3 DNA reads TGTGCCAGCAGCTTCGACAGTTCCTACGAGCAGTACTTC. As protein: CASSFDSSYEQYF. Based on the CDR3 plus reference TRBV7-9 and TRBJ2-7, the full variable domain is DTGVSQNPRHKITKRGQNVTFRCDPISEHNRLYWYRQTLGQGPEFLTYFQNEAQLEKSRLLSDRFSAERPKGSFSTLEIQRTEQGDSAMYLCASSFDSSYEQYFGPGTRLTVT.

The chain is built from TRBV19 and TRBJ2-2; 9 bases fit TRBD1. Trimming at V came to 4 bases and at J to 4 bases, leaving 1 base not matched to a gene. Germline CDR1 reads LNHDA; CDR2 reads SQIVND (reference sequence). The CDR3 is 14 residues long. The CDR3 loop reads CASSRTGATGELFF. As DNA, the CDR3 is TGTGCCAGTAGTAGGACAGGGGCCACCGGGGAGCTGTTTTTT.

This clonotype was counted only a few times. The chain employs TRBV4-2 and TRBJ2-3; 12 nucleotides agree with TRBD2. This CDR3 comprises 15 residues. Germline V gene sequence: CDR1 LGHNA, CDR2 YNFKEQ. V was pared by 7 bases and J by 2 bases, with 4 bases of the junction left unmatched. CDR3 sequence reads: CASTLAGGDTDTQYF. CDR3 bases: TGTGCCAGCACGCTAGCGGGGGGGGACACAGATACGCAGTATTTT.

This chain uses TRBV6-6 with TRBJ2-1; 10 bases map to TRBD1. This CDR3 has 15 amino acids. CDR1 is MNHNY, CDR2 SVGAGI, per germline (reference sequence). V gave up 5 bases and J gave up 3 bases; unmatched junction bases: 4. CDR3 sequence reads: CASSAGTGDYNEQFF. The DNA of the CDR3 is TGTGCCAGCAGTGCGGGGACAGGGGACTACAATGAGCAGTTCTTC.

V and J are TRBV29-1 and TRBJ1-1; tentatively, D is TRBD1 (6 bases). There are 11 residues in the CDR3. Between the trimmed V and J ends, which lost 6 bases and 7 bases, there was a span of 12 bases. Germline CDR1 and CDR2: SQVTM and ANQGSEA. CDR3 protein: CSVVQQGEAFF. The DNA for the CDR3 is TGCAGCGTCGTACAACAGGGTGAAGCTTTCTTT.

The chain joins TRBV20-1 to TRBJ1-2; the match to TRBD1 covers 8 bases. With V trimmed by 1 base and J by 8 bases, 12 bases remained unmatched. Per the germline V gene, CDR1 is DFQATT and CDR2 is SNEGSKA (reference sequence). There are 15 residues in the CDR3. CDR3 amino acids: CSARVDREEVLGYTF. The CDR3 region has the DNA TGCAGTGCTAGAGTGGACAGGGAAGAAGTGTTGGGCTACACCTTC.

This CDR3 reads CASSFNLARGYTGELFF. For the CDR3, the DNA is TGTGCCAGCAGCTTTAACCTGGCGCGGGGGTACACCGGGGAGCTGTTTTTT. The V and J genes are TRBV11-3 and TRBJ2-2, with 7 nucleotides matching TRBD2. The V gene end was trimmed by 3 bases and the J gene end by 3 bases; junction bases not matched to a gene: 10. Per the germline V gene, CDR1 is SGHNT and CDR2 is YENEEA. The CDR3 spans 17 residues. The whole variable domain, remainder taken from reference TRBV11-3 and TRBJ2-2, is EAGVVQSPRYKIIEKKQPVAFWCNPISGHNTLYWYLQNLGQGPELLIRYENEEAVDDSQLPKDRFSAERLKGVDSTLKIQPAELGDSAVYLCASSFNLARGYTGELFFGEGSRLTVL.

This clonotype was seen many times. The gene calls are TRBV6-2 or TRBV6-3 and TRBJ2-1, with D perhaps TRBD2 (6 bases). The CDR3 consists of 15 residues. V was clipped by 2 bases and J by 2 bases, with 10 bases between them. Germline loops: CDR1 MNHEY, CDR2 SVGEGT. The CDR3 reads CASSYTGEPYNEQFF. The CDR3 nucleotides are TGTGCCAGCAGTTACACGGGGGAGCCCTACAATGAGCAGTTCTTC.

V usage is TRBV5-1 and J usage is TRBJ1-1; D remains ambiguous. The germline V and J ends were trimmed by 5 bases and 5 bases, with 10 bases remaining between them. Germline V lookup: CDR1 SGHRS, CDR2 YFSETQ. The CDR3 covers 12 residues. CDR3 nucleotides: TGCGCCAGCAGGATAGATGCAACTGAAGCTTTCTTT. It is translated as CASRIDATEAFF. Based on the CDR3 plus reference TRBV5-1 and TRBJ1-1, the full variable domain is KAGVTQTPRYLIKTRGQQVTLSCSPISGHRSVSWYQQTPGQGLQFLFEYFSETQRNKGNFPGRFSGRQFSNSRSEMNVSTLELGDSALYLCASRIDATEAFFGQGTRLTVV.

Only a few counts were recorded for this clonotype. This chain joins TRBV12-3 or TRBV12-4 and TRBJ2-1; the D is unclear. This CDR3 has 14 amino acids. The V end lost 5 bases, the J end lost 5 bases, and 13 bases lay between the germline ends. CDR3 coding DNA: TGTGCCAGCAGTCAAGGACCGTGGGACAATGAGCAGTTCTTC. This translates into CASSQGPWDNEQFF.

The chain recombines TRBV28 with TRBJ1-3, with D uncertain. CDR1 and CDR2 from the germline V gene are MDHEN and SYDVKM. The length of the CDR3 is 14 residues. Trimming left V 5 bases short and J 0 bases short, with 8 bases between. As DNA, the CDR3 is TGTGCCAGCAGTGGGAGGGACTCTGGAAACACCATATATTTT. Translation: CASSGRDSGNTIYF.

This clonotype occurred many times. The gene calls are TRBV4-1 and TRBJ1-6, with D uncertain. Looked up from germline, CDR1 is MGHRA and CDR2 is YSYEKL. This CDR3 is built from 14 residues. Trimming cost V 5 bases and J 6 bases, with 11 bases left between them. In nucleotides, the CDR3 is TGCGCCAGCAGCAGGGTTTCGGCTAATTCACCCCTCCACTTT. It yields the protein CASSRVSANSPLHF.

The chain is built from TRBV7-2 and TRBJ2-5; tentatively, D is TRBD1 (6 bases). The CDR3 covers 15 residues. V lost 5 bases and J lost 5, with 18 bases in between. The germline V gene has CDR1 SGHTA and CDR2 FQGNSA. Here the CDR3 reads CASSPINTGFETQYF. For the CDR3, the DNA is TGTGCCAGCAGCCCAATTAATACAGGGTTTGAGACCCAGTACTTC.

This chain links TRBV7-9 with TRBJ1-2; a possible D gene is TRBD1 (6 bases). V was trimmed by 1 base and J by 8 bases, leaving 17 bases between them. The CDR3 runs 15 residues. Looked up from germline, CDR1 is SEHNR and CDR2 is FQNEAQ (reference sequence). The CDR3 DNA is TGTGCCAGCAGCTTAGTCGGGACACCCCTTGACGGCTACACCTTC. As protein: CASSLVGTPLDGYTF.

The J gene is TRBJ2-6, the V gene TRBV6-6; D is uncertain. This CDR3 spans 21 amino acids. V was clipped by 0 bases and J by 1 base, with 22 bases between them. Germline V gives CDR1 MNHNY, CDR2 SVGAGI (reference sequence). CDR3 sequence reads: CASSYSRRGTNAPSGANVLTF. The CDR3 region has the DNA TGTGCCAGCAGTTACTCGAGAAGAGGTACAAACGCTCCATCTGGGGCCAACGTCCTGACTTTC.

As concerns this clonotype: A read error may produce the germline difference seen at one junction end. The chain has TRBV23-1 and TRBJ2-4; D assignment may be TRBD1 or TRBD2 (5 bases each). TRBV23-1 falls under the ORF class, with uncertain function. The CDR3 spans 13 residues. CDR3: CASSRGTKDIQYF. The CDR3 DNA reads TGCGCCAGCAGTCGGGGGACCAAAGACATTCAGTACTTC.

V is TRBV14 and J is TRBJ2-7; the D gene is possibly TRBD2 (5 bases). The germline gives CDR1 SGHDN, CDR2 FVKESK. Trimming pared 0 bases from V and 4 bases from J, leaving 10 bases between. The CDR3 has 14 amino acids. CDR3 region: CASSQEVTGYEQYF. CDR3 in DNA: TGTGCCAGCAGCCAAGAGGTTACGGGGTACGAGCAGTACTTC.

This clonotype was seen a few times. The genes are TRBV29-1 and TRBJ2-7; 7 bases line up with TRBD1. The length of the CDR3 is 13 residues. V lost 3 bases to trimming and J lost 0 bases; unmatched junction nucleotides: 2. Germline V CDR1 and CDR2: SQVTM, ANQGSEA. The chain's CDR3 is CSVEGDSSYEQYF. The CDR3 nucleotides read TGCAGCGTTGAGGGGGACAGCTCCTACGAGCAGTACTTC.